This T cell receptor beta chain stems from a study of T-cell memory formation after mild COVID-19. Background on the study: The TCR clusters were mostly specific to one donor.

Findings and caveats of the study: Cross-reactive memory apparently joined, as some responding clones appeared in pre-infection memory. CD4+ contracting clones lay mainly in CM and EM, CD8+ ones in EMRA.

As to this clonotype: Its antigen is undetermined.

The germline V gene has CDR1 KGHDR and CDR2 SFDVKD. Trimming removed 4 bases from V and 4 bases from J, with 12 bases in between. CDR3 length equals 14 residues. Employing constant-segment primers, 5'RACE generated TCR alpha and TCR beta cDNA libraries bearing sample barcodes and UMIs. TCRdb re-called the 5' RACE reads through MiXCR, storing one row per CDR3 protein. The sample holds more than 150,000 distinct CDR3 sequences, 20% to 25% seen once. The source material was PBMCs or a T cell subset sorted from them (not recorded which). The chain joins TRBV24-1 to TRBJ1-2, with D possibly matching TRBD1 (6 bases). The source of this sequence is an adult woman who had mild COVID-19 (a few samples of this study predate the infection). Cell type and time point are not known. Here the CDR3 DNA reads TGTGCCACCAGTGAAGCCGACAGGTTCTATGGCTACACCTTC. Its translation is CATSEADRFYGYTF.